This T cell receptor beta chain was retrieved from a study of T cells after yellow fever vaccination. Across the whole study: For low cell numbers, libraries were made with SMART-Seq v4 Ultra Low Input. Study-wide findings and caveats: The presence of abundant clonotypes contaminating from the bulk population was possible in FACS-sorted repertoires.

This clonotype was detected ten times or more. Antigen unknown. TCRdb recomputed calls from the 5' RACE reads with MiXCR, one row per CDR3 protein. The table lists 250,000 or so distinct CDR3 sequences, 6.9% of them singletons, with roughly 0.9% in the top ten. V dropped 6 bases and J dropped 6 bases, with 17 bases sitting between them. The CDR3 sequence is 14 residues long. The V call is TRBV12-3 or TRBV12-4, the J call TRBJ1-2; D not certain. The source was CD4+ T cells sorted from PBMCs, collected 15 days after the yellow fever booster vaccination. The sequence came from a man aged 25 to 45 who received the YFV17D yellow fever vaccine. CDR3 sequence (DNA): TGTGCCAGCAGCTTCGGTCGGTCCGAGGATGGCTACACCTTC. Translation: CASSFGRSEDGYTF.